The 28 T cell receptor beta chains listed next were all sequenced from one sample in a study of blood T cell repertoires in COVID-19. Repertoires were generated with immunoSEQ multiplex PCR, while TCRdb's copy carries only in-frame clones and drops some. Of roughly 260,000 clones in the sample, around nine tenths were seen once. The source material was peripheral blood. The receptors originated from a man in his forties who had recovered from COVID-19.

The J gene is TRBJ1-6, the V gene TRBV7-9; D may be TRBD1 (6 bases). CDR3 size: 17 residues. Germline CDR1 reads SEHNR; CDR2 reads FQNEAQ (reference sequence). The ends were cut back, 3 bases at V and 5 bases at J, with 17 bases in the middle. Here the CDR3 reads CASSFTGRGGDNSPLHF. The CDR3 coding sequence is TGTGCCAGCAGCTTTACGGGCAGGGGTGGGGATAATTCACCCCTCCACTTT.

The CDR3 bases are TGTGCCAGCAGTTACGGCGGTATACTTAATTCACCCCTCCACTTT. It encodes CASSYGGILNSPLHF. The V gene is TRBV6-5, the J gene TRBJ1-6; the D is unclear. The CDR3 has 15 residues. The germline gives CDR1 MNHEY, CDR2 SVGAGI. The V end was cut by 2 bases, the J end by 6 bases, with 11 bases between.

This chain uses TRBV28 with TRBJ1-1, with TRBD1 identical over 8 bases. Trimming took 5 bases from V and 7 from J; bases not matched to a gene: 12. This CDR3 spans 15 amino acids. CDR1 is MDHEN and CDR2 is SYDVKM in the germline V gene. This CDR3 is CASSIHQGAQGEAFF. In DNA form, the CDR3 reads TGTGCCAGCAGTATACACCAGGGGGCGCAGGGTGAAGCTTTCTTT.

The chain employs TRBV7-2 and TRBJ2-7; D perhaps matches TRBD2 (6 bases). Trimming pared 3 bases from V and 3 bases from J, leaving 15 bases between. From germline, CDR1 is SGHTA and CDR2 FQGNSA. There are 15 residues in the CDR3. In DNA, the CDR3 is TGTGCCAGCAGCTTGGAGCCTACCGGGAGCTACGAGCAGTACTTC. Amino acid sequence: CASSLEPTGSYEQYF.

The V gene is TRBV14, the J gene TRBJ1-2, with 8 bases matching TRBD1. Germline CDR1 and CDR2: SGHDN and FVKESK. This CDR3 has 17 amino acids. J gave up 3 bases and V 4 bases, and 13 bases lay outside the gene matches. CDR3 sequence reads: CASSLGQGITRDYGYTF. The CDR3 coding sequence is TGTGCCAGCAGCCTCGGACAGGGCATAACGAGGGACTATGGCTACACCTTC.

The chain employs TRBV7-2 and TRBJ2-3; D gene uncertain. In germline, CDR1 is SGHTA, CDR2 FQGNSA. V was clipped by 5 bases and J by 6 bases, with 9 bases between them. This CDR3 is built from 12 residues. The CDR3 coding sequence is TGTGCCAGCAGCCCGGCGAGGGATACGCAGTATTTT. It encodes CASSPARDTQYF.

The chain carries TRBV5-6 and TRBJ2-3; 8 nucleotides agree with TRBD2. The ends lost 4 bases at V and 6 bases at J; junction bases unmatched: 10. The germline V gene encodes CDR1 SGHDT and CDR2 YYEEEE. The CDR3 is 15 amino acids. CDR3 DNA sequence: TGTGCCAGCAGCCCCCCTCCCTCTAGCGGGGATACGCAGTATTTT. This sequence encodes CASSPPPSSGDTQYF.

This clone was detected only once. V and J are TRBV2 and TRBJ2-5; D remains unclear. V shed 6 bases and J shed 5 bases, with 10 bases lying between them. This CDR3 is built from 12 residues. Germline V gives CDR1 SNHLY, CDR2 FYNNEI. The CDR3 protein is CASSDFLETQYF. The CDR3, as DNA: TGTGCCAGCAGCGACTTTCTCGAGACCCAGTACTTC.

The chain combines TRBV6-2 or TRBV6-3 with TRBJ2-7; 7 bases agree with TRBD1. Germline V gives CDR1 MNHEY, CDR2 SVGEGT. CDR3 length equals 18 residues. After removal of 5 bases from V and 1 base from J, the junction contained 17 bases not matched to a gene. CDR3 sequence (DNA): TGTGCCAGCAGTAACAAGATTGTTCGGACAGGCCAATCCTACGAGCAGTACTTC. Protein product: CASSNKIVRTGQSYEQYF.

CDR3 amino acids: CASSQRSRTETDTQYF. The CDR3 DNA sequence: TGCGCCAGCAGCCAACGATCCCGGACAGAAACAGATACGCAGTATTTT. The chain links TRBV4-1 to TRBJ2-3, with D perhaps matching TRBD1 (6 bases). Per germline, CDR1 MGHRA and CDR2 YSYEKL. V was cut by 2 bases and J by 3 bases, with 15 bases left in between. The CDR3 sequence is 16 residues long.

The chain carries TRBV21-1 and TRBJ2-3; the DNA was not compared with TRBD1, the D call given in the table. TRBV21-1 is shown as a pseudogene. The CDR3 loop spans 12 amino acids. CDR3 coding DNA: TGTGCCACCCCGGCACCTAAATATGGGCTCCATTTT. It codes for CATPAPKYGLHF.

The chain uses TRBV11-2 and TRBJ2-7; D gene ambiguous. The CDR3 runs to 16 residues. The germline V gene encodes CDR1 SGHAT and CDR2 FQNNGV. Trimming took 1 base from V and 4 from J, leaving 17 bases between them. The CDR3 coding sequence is TGTGCCAGCAGCTTAGTGGTGACTCCGGTTCGTTACGAGCAGTACTTC. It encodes CASSLVVTPVRYEQYF.

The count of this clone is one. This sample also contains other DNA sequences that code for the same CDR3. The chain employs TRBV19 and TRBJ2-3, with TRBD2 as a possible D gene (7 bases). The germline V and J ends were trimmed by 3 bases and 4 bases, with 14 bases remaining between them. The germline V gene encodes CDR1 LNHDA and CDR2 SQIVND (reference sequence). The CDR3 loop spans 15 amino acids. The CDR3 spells CASSIAGAGADTQYF. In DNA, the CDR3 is TGTGCCAGTAGTATTGCGGGGGCAGGGGCAGATACGCAGTATTTT.

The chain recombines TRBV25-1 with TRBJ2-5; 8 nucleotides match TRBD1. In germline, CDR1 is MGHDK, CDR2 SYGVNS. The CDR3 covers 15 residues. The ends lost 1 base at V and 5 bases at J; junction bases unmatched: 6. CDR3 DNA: TGTGCCAGCAGTGAATTAGACAGGGGTCACGAGACCCAGTACTTC. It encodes CASSELDRGHETQYF. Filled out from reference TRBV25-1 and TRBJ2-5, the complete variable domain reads EADIYQTPRYLVIGTGKKITLECSQTMGHDKMYWYQQDPGMELHLIHYSYGVNSTEKGDLSSESTVSRIRTEHFPLTLESARPSHTSQYLCASSELDRGHETQYFGPGTRLLVL.

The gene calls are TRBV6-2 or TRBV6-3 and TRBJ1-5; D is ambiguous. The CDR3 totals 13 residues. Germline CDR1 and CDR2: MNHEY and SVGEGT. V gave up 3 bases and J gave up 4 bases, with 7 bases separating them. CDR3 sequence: CASSYVQNQPQHF. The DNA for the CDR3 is TGTGCCAGCAGTTATGTCCAGAATCAGCCCCAGCATTTT.

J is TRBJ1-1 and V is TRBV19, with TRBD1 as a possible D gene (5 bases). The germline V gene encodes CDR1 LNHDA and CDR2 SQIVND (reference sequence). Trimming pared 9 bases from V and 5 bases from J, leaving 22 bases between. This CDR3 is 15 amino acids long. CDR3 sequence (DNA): TGTGCCAGCACGCCGGGGGGGACGTGGAATACTGAAGCTTTCTTT. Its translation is CASTPGGTWNTEAFF.

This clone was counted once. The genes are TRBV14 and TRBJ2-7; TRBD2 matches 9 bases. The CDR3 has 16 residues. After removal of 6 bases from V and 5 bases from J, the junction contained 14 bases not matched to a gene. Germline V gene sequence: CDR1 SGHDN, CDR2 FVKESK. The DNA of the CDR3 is TGTGCCAGCAGTGGGGGACCGGGACTAGCAAGTAACGAGCAGTACTTC. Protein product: CASSGGPGLASNEQYF.

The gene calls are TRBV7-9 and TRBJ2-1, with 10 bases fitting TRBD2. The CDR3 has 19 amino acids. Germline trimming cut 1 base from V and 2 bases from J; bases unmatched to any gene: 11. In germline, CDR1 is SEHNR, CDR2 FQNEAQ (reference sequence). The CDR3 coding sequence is TGTGCCAGCAGCTTAGGTTTATGGGAACTAGCGGGGACCTACAATGAGCAGTTCTTC. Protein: CASSLGLWELAGTYNEQFF.

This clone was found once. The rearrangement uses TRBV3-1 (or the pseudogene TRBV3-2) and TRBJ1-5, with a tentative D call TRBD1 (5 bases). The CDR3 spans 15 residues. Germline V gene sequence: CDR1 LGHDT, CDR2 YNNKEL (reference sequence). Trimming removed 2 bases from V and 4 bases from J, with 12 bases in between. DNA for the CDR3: TGTGCCAGCAGCCAAAGGCTGGGGGGAAATCAGCCCCAGCATTTT. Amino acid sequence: CASSQRLGGNQPQHF.

CDR3 bases: TGTGCCAGCAGTTTAATCGGGGGGGTTTCGCAGTATTTT. It specifies CASSLIGGVSQYF. This rearrangement joins TRBV12-3 or TRBV12-4 to TRBJ2-3; TRBD2 aligns across 8 bases. V shed 2 bases and J 10 bases; nucleotides not matched to a gene: 5. CDR3 length: 13 amino acids.

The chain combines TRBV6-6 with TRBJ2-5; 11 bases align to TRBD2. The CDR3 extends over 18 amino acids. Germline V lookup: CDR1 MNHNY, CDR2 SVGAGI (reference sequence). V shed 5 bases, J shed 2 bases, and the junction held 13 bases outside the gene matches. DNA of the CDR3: TGTGCCAGCAGTCCCCGCAGTTGGACTAGCGGGTTACAAGAGACCCAGTACTTC. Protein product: CASSPRSWTSGLQETQYF.

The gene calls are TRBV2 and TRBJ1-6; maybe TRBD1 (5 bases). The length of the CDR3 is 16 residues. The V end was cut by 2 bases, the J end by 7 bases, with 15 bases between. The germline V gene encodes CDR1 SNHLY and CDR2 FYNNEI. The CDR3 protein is CASSERGIGRNSPLHF. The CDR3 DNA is TGTGCCAGCAGTGAAAGGGGAATAGGTAGAAATTCACCCCTCCACTTT.

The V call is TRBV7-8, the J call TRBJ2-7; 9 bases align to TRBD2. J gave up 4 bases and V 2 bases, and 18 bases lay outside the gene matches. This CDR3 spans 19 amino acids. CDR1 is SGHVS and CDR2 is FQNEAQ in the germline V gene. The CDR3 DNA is TGTGCCAGCAGCTTAAAGCCTAGCGGGATAACCACCCGGCCGTACGAGCAGTACTTC. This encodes CASSLKPSGITTRPYEQYF.

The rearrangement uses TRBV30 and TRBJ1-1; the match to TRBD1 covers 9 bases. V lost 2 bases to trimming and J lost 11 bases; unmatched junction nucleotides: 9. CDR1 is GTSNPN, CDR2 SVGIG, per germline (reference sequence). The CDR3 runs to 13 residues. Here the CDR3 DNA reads TGTGCCTGGAGTACGGGGGGGACAGGGAGGGCTTTCTTT. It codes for CAWSTGGTGRAFF.

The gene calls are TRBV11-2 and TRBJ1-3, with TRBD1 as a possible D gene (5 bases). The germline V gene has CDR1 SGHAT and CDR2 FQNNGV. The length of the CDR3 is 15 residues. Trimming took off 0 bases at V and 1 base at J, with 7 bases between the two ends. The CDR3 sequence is CASSLEGGSGNTIYF. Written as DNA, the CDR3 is TGTGCCAGCAGCTTAGAGGGGGGTTCTGGAAACACCATATATTTT.

CDR3 residues: CASSFVTGGQETQYF. The CDR3 DNA reads as TGTGCCAGCAGTTTCGTGACAGGGGGCCAAGAGACCCAGTACTTC. This sequence joins TRBV27 and TRBJ2-5, with TRBD1 matching over 9 bases. The V gene's germline CDR1 is MNHEY and CDR2 SMNVEV (reference sequence). CDR3 length: 15 amino acids. The ends lost 3 bases at V and 1 base at J; junction bases unmatched: 3.

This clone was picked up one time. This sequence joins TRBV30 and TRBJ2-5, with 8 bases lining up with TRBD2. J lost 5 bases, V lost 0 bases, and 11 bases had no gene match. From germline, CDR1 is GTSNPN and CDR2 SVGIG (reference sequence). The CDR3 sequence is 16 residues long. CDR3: CAWSVGVAGSFETQYF. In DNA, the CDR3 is TGTGCCTGGAGTGTGGGAGTAGCGGGGTCCTTCGAGACCCAGTACTTC.

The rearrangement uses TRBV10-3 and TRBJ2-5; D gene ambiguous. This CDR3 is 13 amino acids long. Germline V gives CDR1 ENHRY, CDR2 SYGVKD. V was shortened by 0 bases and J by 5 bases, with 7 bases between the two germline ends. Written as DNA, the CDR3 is TGTGCCATCAGTGAGTCCTCGCGGGAGACCCAGTACTTC. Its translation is CAISESSRETQYF.